This T cell receptor (beta chain) is drawn from a study of blood T cell repertoires in COVID-19. V lost 0 bases, J lost 3 bases, and 3 bases stayed unmatched. The germline gives CDR1 MNHEY, CDR2 SVGAGI. This CDR3 spans 16 amino acids. Recruitment covered under 25 US areas and drew participants whose ages spanned about 18 to 90 years. In assigning cohorts, the study relied on participant-reported clinical history. The method was immunoSEQ multiplex PCR; TCRdb's version includes in-frame clones alone and lacks a portion of them. Among around 160,000 clones listed, about four fifths were seen once. This chain connects TRBV6-5 to TRBJ2-1, with 9 bases identical to TRBD2. Sequences were obtained from PBMCs or T cells enriched from blood (not recorded which). The TCR sequence derives from a woman aged 55 to 70 who had recovered from COVID-19. The CDR3 spells CASSYSLSGGYNEQFF. The CDR3 region has the DNA TGTGCCAGCAGTTACTCCCTTAGCGGGGGCTACAATGAGCAGTTCTTC.